The TCR beta chain under discussion was sequenced for a study of blood T cell repertoires in COVID-19. Some clones are missing from TCRdb's copy, which holds only in-frame ones; the method was immunoSEQ multiplex PCR. The sample carries over 130,000 clones, about three quarters recorded once. V gave up 3 bases and J gave up 5 bases; unmatched junction bases: 6. Germline V lookup: CDR1 GTSNPN, CDR2 SVGIG (reference sequence). The CDR3 is 13 amino acids. The sequenced material came from peripheral blood. The TCR comes from a woman aged 80 or over with active or convalescent COVID-19. This chain joins TRBV30 and TRBJ1-1, with 7 bases matching TRBD1. This CDR3 reads CAWSGRGWTEAFF. DNA of the CDR3: TGTGCCTGGAGCGGCAGGGGGTGGACTGAAGCTTTCTTT. The variable domain in full, completed from reference TRBV30 and TRBJ1-1, reads SQTIHQWPATLVQPVGSPLSLECTVEGTSNPNLYWYRQAAGRGLQLLFYSVGIGQISSEVPQNLSASRPQDRQFILSSKKLLLSDSGFYLCAWSGRGWTEAFFGQGTRLTVV.